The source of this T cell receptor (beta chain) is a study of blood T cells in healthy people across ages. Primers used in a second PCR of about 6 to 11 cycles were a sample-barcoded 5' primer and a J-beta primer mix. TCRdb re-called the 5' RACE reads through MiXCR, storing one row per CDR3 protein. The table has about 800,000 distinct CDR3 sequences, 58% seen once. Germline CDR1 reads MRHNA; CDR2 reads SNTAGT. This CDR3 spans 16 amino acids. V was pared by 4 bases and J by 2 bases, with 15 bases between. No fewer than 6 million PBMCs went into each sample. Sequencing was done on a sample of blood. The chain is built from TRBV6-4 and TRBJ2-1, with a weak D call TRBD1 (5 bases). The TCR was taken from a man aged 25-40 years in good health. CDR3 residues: CASSGRRPGPYNEQFF. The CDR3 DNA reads TGTGCCAGCAGTGGCCGGCGGCCAGGGCCCTACAATGAGCAGTTCTTC.